This T cell receptor (beta chain) was found in a study of cytomegalovirus exposure and HLA in healthy donors. Study-level findings and limits: Accurate predictions that matched the HLA-A and HLA-B alleles of most subjects were reportedly made from TCR beta sequences. Reportedly, diagnosis of cytomegalovirus status by the classifier showed high specificity and sensitivity.

The CDR3 sequence is 15 residues long. Germline V CDR1 and CDR2: SGHRS, YFSETQ. The V and J ends lost 0 bases and 7 bases, in that order; junction bases with no gene match: 6. The PCR made use of 60 Vbeta and 13 Jbeta primers. Using immunoSEQ multiplex PCR, the repertoire was profiled, and TCRdb retains in-frame clones only, with some absent. The sample lists 55,000 to 75,000 clones, 60% to 80% seen once, with less than 20% in the top ten. As regards this clone: Antigen: not known.

This receptor was identified in a man aged 35 to 55 in good health and CMV-seropositive. V gene TRBV5-1 combines with J gene TRBJ1-1; 10 bases align to TRBD1. The source material was PBMCs. As DNA, the CDR3 is TGCGCCAGCAGCTTGGCTGCGGGACAGGGGAATGAAGCTTTCTTT. Encoded protein: CASSLAAGQGNEAFF. The full variable domain, rest sourced from reference TRBV5-1 and TRBJ1-1, is KAGVTQTPRYLIKTRGQQVTLSCSPISGHRSVSWYQQTPGQGLQFLFEYFSETQRNKGNFPGRFSGRQFSNSRSEMNVSTLELGDSALYLCASSLAAGQGNEAFFGQGTRLTVV.